Following are 29 T cell receptor beta chains from one sample sequenced in a study of HIV-infected patients and healthy controls. In TCRdb, the 5' RACE reads were re-called with MiXCR into one record per CDR3 protein. The sample records approximately 67,000 distinct CDR3 sequences, around 16% being singletons. Source material: CD4+ T cells from blood. These receptors originate from a human donor in good health.

This clonotype appeared many times. The chain links TRBV14 to TRBJ2-7; D is perhaps TRBD2 (6 bases). Germline V gives CDR1 SGHDN, CDR2 FVKESK. Trimming shortened V by 8 bases and J by 4 bases, and 12 bases separated the two germline ends. The CDR3 has 12 residues. The CDR3 DNA is TGTGCCAGCGGAGGGGTGGGGTACGAGCAGTACTTC. This codes for CASGGVGYEQYF.

This clonotype was seen ten or more times. The CDR3 region has the DNA TGTGCCAGCAGCCCTGGGGGGGCTGGAACTAATGAAAAACTGTTTTTT. Translation: CASSPGGAGTNEKLFF. The J gene is TRBJ1-4, the V gene TRBV7-9, with D tentatively TRBD1 (6 bases). The V gene's germline CDR1 is SEHNR and CDR2 FQNEAQ (reference sequence). CDR3 length equals 16 residues. The V end lost 5 bases, the J end lost 1 base, and 14 bases lay between the germline ends.

The CDR3 nucleotides are TGTGCCAGCAGCTTACGGACAGTTTCACCCCTCCACTTT. Encoded protein: CASSLRTVSPLHF. The V and J genes are TRBV7-2 and TRBJ1-6; D is perhaps TRBD1 (6 bases). This CDR3 region has 13 residues. Germline lookup yields CDR1 SGHTA and CDR2 FQGNSA. V gave up 2 bases and J gave up 9 bases, with 8 bases separating them.

V and J are TRBV20-1 and TRBJ1-5; TRBD1 matches 11 bases. The CDR3 extends over 13 amino acids. Trimming took 6 bases from V and 5 from J; bases not matched to a gene: 3. Per germline, CDR1 DFQATT and CDR2 SNEGSKA (reference sequence). The CDR3 loop reads CSARGQGDQPQHF. The CDR3 DNA is TGCAGTGCCCGGGGACAGGGGGATCAGCCCCAGCATTTT.

This clonotype was seen many times. The CDR3 nucleotides are TGTGCCAGCAGCCCAGCGGGGATCCCCCGTGATACGCAGTATTTT. Amino acid sequence: CASSPAGIPRDTQYF. The J gene is TRBJ2-3, the V gene TRBV11-2; 7 bases are a match to TRBD2. CDR3 length: 15 amino acids. Germline CDR1 and CDR2: SGHAT and FQNNGV. Trimming took 5 bases from V and 6 from J; bases not matched to a gene: 11.

This clonotype came up a few times. V usage is TRBV11-2 and J usage is TRBJ1-6, with a possible D match to TRBD1 (5 bases). CDR1 is SGHAT, CDR2 FQNNGV, per germline. V was clipped by 3 bases and J by 9 bases, with 12 bases between them. This CDR3 is built from 14 residues. CDR3 nucleotides: TGTGCCAGCAGCTTGAGTGCCCAGGGTTCACCCCTCCACTTT. Amino acid sequence: CASSLSAQGSPLHF.

This clonotype was counted many times. The chain carries TRBV7-2 and TRBJ2-1; no reliable D call. There are 16 residues in the CDR3. The germline V gene has CDR1 SGHTA and CDR2 FQGNSA. V lost 5 bases and J lost 2, with 16 bases in between. CDR3 sequence reads: CASSLYLAGAYNEQFF. Written as DNA, the CDR3 is TGTGCCAGCAGCCTCTACCTGGCAGGAGCCTACAATGAGCAGTTCTTC.

The chain is built from TRBV7-2 and TRBJ2-3, with a weak D call TRBD2 (5 bases). The CDR3 has 14 amino acids. The germline V gene has CDR1 SGHTA and CDR2 FQGNSA. V shed 4 bases and J shed 2 bases, with 10 bases lying between them. The CDR3 DNA sequence: TGTGCCAGCAGCTCTAGCCACCTCACAGATACGCAGTATTTT. Encoded protein: CASSSSHLTDTQYF.

This clonotype was found a few times. V is TRBV25-1 and J is TRBJ2-3, with 8 bases aligning to TRBD2. This CDR3 contains 15 residues. Germline V lookup: CDR1 MGHDK, CDR2 SYGVNS. With V trimmed by 4 bases and J by 5 bases, 8 bases remained unmatched. CDR3 bases: TGTGCCAGCAGTGCAAGCGGGAGTCGGGTAGATACGCAGTATTTT. It encodes CASSASGSRVDTQYF.

This clonotype occurred a few times. The chain uses TRBV7-2 and TRBJ2-1; D is uncertain. V lost 6 bases, J lost 8 bases, and 8 bases lay in between. The CDR3 contains 11 residues. The germline gives CDR1 SGHTA, CDR2 FQGNSA. The CDR3 protein is CASSSHYEQFF. The CDR3 DNA sequence: TGTGCCAGCAGTTCGCACTATGAGCAGTTCTTC.

To note about this clonotype: This clone may be a read error of a much larger clone one base away. This CDR3 reads CASPSGTGRTGNTIYF. CDR3 nucleotide sequence: TGTGCCAGCCCAAGCGGGACAGGGAGAACTGGAAACACCATATATTTT. The chain links TRBV18 to TRBJ1-3; 9 bases line up with TRBD1. Germline-derived CDR1 and CDR2 are KGHSH and LQKENI. V trimming: 8 bases; J trimming: 2 bases; junction bases outside the gene matches: 10. This CDR3 has 16 amino acids.

The V call is TRBV19, the J call TRBJ1-2; possible D gene TRBD1, 5 bases. V dropped 5 bases and J dropped 8 bases, with 15 bases sitting between them. From germline, CDR1 is LNHDA and CDR2 SQIVND (reference sequence). CDR3 length: 13 amino acids. The CDR3 DNA is TGTGCCAGTAGTCCTGGGAGGGGTCGCGGCTACACCTTC. Translation gives CASSPGRGRGYTF.

In this sample, this clonotype turned up a few times. CDR3 loop: CASSQPGQFYEQYF. In DNA form, the CDR3 reads TGTGCCAGCAGCCAACCCGGACAGTTCTACGAGCAGTACTTC. The chain recombines TRBV6-2 or TRBV6-3 with TRBJ2-7, with D perhaps TRBD1 (6 bases). V lost 6 bases and J 3 bases, leaving 15 bases between the germline ends. The CDR3 covers 14 residues. Germline V CDR1 and CDR2: MNHEY, SVGEGT.

This clonotype was recorded many times. The chain has TRBV20-1 and TRBJ1-1, with D perhaps TRBD1 (5 bases). Germline-derived CDR1 and CDR2 are DFQATT and SNEGSKA (reference sequence). Trimming removed 3 bases from V and 4 bases from J, with 24 bases in between. The CDR3 loop spans 17 amino acids. CDR3 in amino acids: CSARVGGQGGRSTEAFF. The CDR3 DNA reads TGCAGTGCTAGGGTGGGAGGGCAGGGAGGTAGAAGCACTGAAGCTTTCTTT.

In its sample, this clonotype was seen many times. The CDR3 bases are TGCGCCAGCAGCCAAGTGGGGGCGATGGGAGAGAATGAGCAGTTCTTC. Its translation is CASSQVGAMGENEQFF. J is TRBJ2-1 and V is TRBV4-1; a possible D gene is TRBD1 (6 bases). The V end was cut by 1 base, the J end by 7 bases, with 17 bases between. CDR1 and CDR2 from the germline V gene are MGHRA and YSYEKL. The CDR3 covers 16 residues.

V gene TRBV6-2 or TRBV6-3 combines with J gene TRBJ2-7; 8 nucleotides match TRBD2. V was pared by 4 bases and J by 3 bases, with 8 bases of the junction left unmatched. This CDR3 region has 15 residues. Per germline, CDR1 MNHEY and CDR2 SVGEGT. The CDR3 bases are TGTGCCAGCAGTTCGAGCGGGGGAATGGTCTACGAGCAGTACTTC. It specifies CASSSSGGMVYEQYF.

A few counts support this clonotype. The V call is TRBV19, the J call TRBJ1-2, with D unresolved. This CDR3 is 11 amino acids long. Trimming removed 8 bases at V and 3 bases at J, with 7 bases between. Germline V gives CDR1 LNHDA, CDR2 SQIVND (reference sequence). CDR3 amino acids: CASHGDYGYTF. CDR3 DNA sequence: TGTGCCAGTCACGGCGACTATGGCTACACCTTC.

This clonotype was detected a few times. The rearrangement uses TRBV20-1 and TRBJ2-3; 10 bases align to TRBD1. CDR1 and CDR2 from the germline V gene are DFQATT and SNEGSKA (reference sequence). V gave up 3 bases and J gave up 4 bases; unmatched junction bases: 7. The CDR3 loop spans 15 amino acids. The CDR3 coding sequence is TGCAGTGCTAGTTCGACAGGGGGCCTCGCAGATACGCAGTATTTT. This translates into CSASSTGGLADTQYF.

This clonotype showed up just a few times. The chain recombines TRBV5-1 with TRBJ1-1, with D hard to call. Trimming pared 5 bases from V and 3 bases from J, leaving 17 bases between. CDR1 and CDR2 (germline): SGHRS, YFSETQ. The CDR3 sequence is 15 residues long. The CDR3 reads CASRSTFGPYTEAFF. CDR3 DNA: TGCGCCAGCAGGTCGACTTTTGGGCCGTACACTGAAGCTTTCTTT.

The chain recombines TRBV4-2 with TRBJ2-1, with 9 bases matching TRBD2. J lost 8 bases, V lost 1 base, and 6 bases had no gene match. The CDR3 runs 15 residues. Germline lookup yields CDR1 LGHNA and CDR2 YNFKEQ. The CDR3 reads CASSQGLAGRDEQFF. CDR3 bases: TGTGCCAGCAGCCAAGGGCTAGCGGGAAGGGATGAGCAGTTCTTC.

This clonotype was seen at least ten times. The V and J genes are TRBV12-3 or TRBV12-4 and TRBJ2-1; TRBD2 aligns across 8 bases. The CDR3 sequence is 16 residues long. The V gene end was trimmed by 0 bases and the J gene end by 6 bases; junction bases not matched to a gene: 7. The CDR3 nucleotides read TGTGCCAGCAGTTTAGCGCCCGGGAGGGATGGCAATGAGCAGTTCTTC. Translation gives CASSLAPGRDGNEQFF.

This clonotype was picked up many times. The V and J genes are TRBV29-1 and TRBJ2-1; no definite D call. The CDR3 loop spans 13 amino acids. Trimming took 4 bases from V and 1 from J, leaving 8 bases between them. The germline CDR1 and CDR2 sequences are SQVTM and ANQGSEA. Written as DNA, the CDR3 is TGCAGCGTTGCGGAAGCTTCCTACAATGAGCAGTTCTTC. Translation gives CSVAEASYNEQFF.

This clonotype came up many times. The chain couples TRBV2 to TRBJ2-1; D is undetermined. From germline, CDR1 is SNHLY and CDR2 FYNNEI. This CDR3 is 10 amino acids long. V shed 6 bases and J shed 12 bases, with 9 bases lying between them. The chain's CDR3 is CASRRQRQFF. CDR3 sequence (DNA): TGTGCCAGCAGGAGGCAGCGGCAGTTCTTC.

This clonotype was seen a few times. The V and J genes are TRBV6-1 and TRBJ2-3; tentatively, D is TRBD2 (6 bases). Germline CDR1 MNHNS, CDR2 SASEGT. Trimming took 11 bases from V and 4 from J, leaving 13 bases between them. The CDR3 extends over 12 amino acids. The CDR3 bases are TGTGCCGGAGCGGAGGGAGCAGATACGCAGTATTTT. It translates to CAGAEGADTQYF.

This chain links TRBV7-2 with TRBJ2-3; D gene unclear. CDR3 length equals 12 residues. Germline loops: CDR1 SGHTA, CDR2 FQGNSA. V dropped 3 bases and J dropped 2 bases, with 3 bases sitting between them. In nucleotides, the CDR3 is TGTGCCAGCAGCTTTGACACAGATACGCAGTATTTT. It translates to CASSFDTDTQYF.

The chain recombines TRBV5-5 with TRBJ1-4, with D perhaps TRBD1 (5 bases). Germline assignment: CDR1 SGHKS and CDR2 YYEKEE (reference sequence). The V end lost 1 base, the J end lost 8 bases, and 15 bases lay between the germline ends. This CDR3 has 15 amino acids. CDR3 DNA: TGTGCCAGCAGCTTGTCTCAGGGAGGCATCGAAAAACTGTTTTTT. The encoded protein is CASSLSQGGIEKLFF.

CDR3 sequence: CAGGLRPREQYF. Here the CDR3 DNA reads TGTGCCGGAGGACTCCGTCCGCGCGAGCAGTACTTC. The chain carries TRBV6-2 or TRBV6-3 and TRBJ2-7, with a tentative D call TRBD2 (5 bases). The length of the CDR3 is 12 residues. Per the germline V gene, CDR1 is MNHEY and CDR2 is SVGEGT. V was pared by 11 bases and J by 6 bases, with 17 bases between.

This clonotype has a count of ten or more. The rearrangement links TRBV12-3 or TRBV12-4 to TRBJ1-1; TRBD1 matches 7 bases. The CDR3 totals 16 residues. V was clipped by 6 bases and J by 2 bases; unmatched bases: 12. Here the CDR3 DNA reads TGTGCCAGCAGGTATGCGCCGGGACAGACTAACACTGAAGCTTTCTTT. It codes for CASRYAPGQTNTEAFF.

This clonotype was seen a handful of times. The rearrangement links TRBV2 to TRBJ1-5; possible D gene TRBD1, 5 bases. Trimming took 6 bases from V and 7 from J, leaving 19 bases between them. Germline V gene data show CDR1 as SNHLY and CDR2 as FYNNEI. The CDR3 runs to 15 residues. CDR3 amino acids: CASRGDSRQRQPQHF. For the CDR3, the DNA is TGTGCCAGCAGGGGGGACTCCCGGCAGAGGCAGCCCCAGCATTTT.